Included here is one T cell receptor (beta chain) sequence, with context. This sample is part of a study of cytomegalovirus exposure and HLA in healthy donors. The CDR3 has 17 amino acids. Trimming at V came to 1 base and at J to 0 bases, leaving 9 bases not matched to a gene. The germline V gene has CDR1 SGHTA and CDR2 FQGTGA. The PCR employed 60 Vbeta primers together with 13 Jbeta primers. Measured with immunoSEQ multiplex PCR; TCRdb has only the in-frame clones, and not every one. The data contain approximately 160,000 clones, roughly 86% of them singletons. The chain is built from TRBV7-3 and TRBJ2-7; TRBD1 aligns across 7 bases. The source is a girl under 18 in good health and CMV-seropositive. The sequencing sample was made of PBMCs. CDR3 in amino acids: CASSLRGGTSSSYEQYF. Here the CDR3 DNA reads TGTGCCAGCAGCTTAAGAGGGGGCACCTCTAGCTCCTACGAGCAGTACTTC.